This T cell receptor (beta chain) was observed in a study of a mutant IDH1 vaccine in newly diagnosed glioma. Study at large: Vaccination was launched 4-6 weeks after radiotherapy alone, or with temozolomide cycles. Most patients had received both radiotherapy and temozolomide, the prior options being radiotherapy, temozolomide, or both. Week 47 marked visit V13, whereas week 35 marked visit V12.

This CDR3 is built from 16 residues. The V segment lost 5 bases and the J segment 6 bases; nucleotides outside the gene matches: 4. Germline values: CDR1 MNHEY, CDR2 SMNVEV (reference sequence). Repertoires were generated with immunoSEQ multiplex PCR, while TCRdb's copy carries only in-frame clones and drops some. In the table there are tens of thousands of clones, around four fifths of which are singletons. As regards this clone: No antigen is known for it.

Time point in this sample: week 35, safety follow-up. Each vaccine dose was 300 ug of mutant IDH1 20-mer peptide, with topical imiquimod. The sequences come from PBMCs, collected from a glioma patient whose treatment included an IDH1 peptide vaccine. The chain combines TRBV27 with TRBJ2-2; 15 bases fit TRBD2. This receptor was taken from a woman younger than 30 with glioma. The CDR3 DNA follows: TGTGCCAGCAGTGGATGGACTAGCGGGGGGGCCGGGGAGCTGTTTTTT. Amino acid sequence: CASSGWTSGGAGELFF.